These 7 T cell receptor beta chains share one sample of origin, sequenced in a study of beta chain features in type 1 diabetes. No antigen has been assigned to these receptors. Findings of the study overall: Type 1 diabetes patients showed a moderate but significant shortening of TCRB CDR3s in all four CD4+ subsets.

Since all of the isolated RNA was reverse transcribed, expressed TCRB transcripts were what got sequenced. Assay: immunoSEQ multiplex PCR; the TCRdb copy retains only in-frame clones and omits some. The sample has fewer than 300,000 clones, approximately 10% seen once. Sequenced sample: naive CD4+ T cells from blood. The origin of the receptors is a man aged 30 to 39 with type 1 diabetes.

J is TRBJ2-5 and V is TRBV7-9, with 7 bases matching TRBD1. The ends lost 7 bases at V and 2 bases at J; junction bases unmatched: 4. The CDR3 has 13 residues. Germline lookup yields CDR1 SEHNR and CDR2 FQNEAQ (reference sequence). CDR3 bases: TGTGCCAGCACCCTGGGACAGCAAGAGACCCAGTACTTC. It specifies CASTLGQQETQYF. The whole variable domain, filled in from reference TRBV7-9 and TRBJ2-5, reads DTGVSQNPRHKITKRGQNVTFRCDPISEHNRLYWYRQTLGQGPEFLTYFQNEAQLEKSRLLSDRFSAERPKGSFSTLEIQRTEQGDSAMYLCASTLGQQETQYFGPGTRLLVL.

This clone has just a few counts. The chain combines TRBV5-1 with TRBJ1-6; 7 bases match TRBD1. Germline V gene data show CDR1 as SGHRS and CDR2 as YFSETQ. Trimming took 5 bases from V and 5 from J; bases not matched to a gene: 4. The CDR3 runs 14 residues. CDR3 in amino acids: CASRGTADNSPLHF. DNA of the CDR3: TGCGCCAGCAGAGGGACAGCAGATAATTCACCCCTCCACTTT.

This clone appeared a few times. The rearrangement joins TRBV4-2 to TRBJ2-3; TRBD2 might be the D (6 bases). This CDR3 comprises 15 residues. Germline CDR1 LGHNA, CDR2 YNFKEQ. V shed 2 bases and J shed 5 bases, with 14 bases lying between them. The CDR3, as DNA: TGTGCCAGCAGCCAAAATAAACTAGCCGGAGATACGCAGTATTTT. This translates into CASSQNKLAGDTQYF.

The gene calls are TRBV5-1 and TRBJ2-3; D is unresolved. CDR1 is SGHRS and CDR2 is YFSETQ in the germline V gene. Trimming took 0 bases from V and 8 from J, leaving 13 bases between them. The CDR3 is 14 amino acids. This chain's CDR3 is CASSLADSSGTQYF. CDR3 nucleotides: TGCGCCAGCAGCTTGGCAGACTCCTCGGGTACGCAGTATTTT.

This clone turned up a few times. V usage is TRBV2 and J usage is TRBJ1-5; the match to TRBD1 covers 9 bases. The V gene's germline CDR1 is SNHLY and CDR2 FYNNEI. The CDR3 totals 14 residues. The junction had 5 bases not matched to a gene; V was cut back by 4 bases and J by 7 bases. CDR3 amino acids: CASSGETGGQPQHF. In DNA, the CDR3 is TGTGCCAGCAGTGGTGAGACAGGGGGACAGCCCCAGCATTTT.

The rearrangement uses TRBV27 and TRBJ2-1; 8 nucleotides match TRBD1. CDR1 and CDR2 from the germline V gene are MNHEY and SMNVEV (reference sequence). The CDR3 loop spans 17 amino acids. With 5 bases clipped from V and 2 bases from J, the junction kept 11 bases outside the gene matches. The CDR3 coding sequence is TGTGCCAGCAGTCACCTCTCCGGGACAGGTCCCTACAATGAGCAGTTCTTC. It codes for CASSHLSGTGPYNEQFF.

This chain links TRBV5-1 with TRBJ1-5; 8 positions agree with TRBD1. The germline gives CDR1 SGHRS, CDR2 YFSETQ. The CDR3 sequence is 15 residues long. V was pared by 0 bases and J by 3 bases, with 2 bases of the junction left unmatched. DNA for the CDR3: TGCGCCAGCAGCTTGGGACAGGGGTTCAATCAGCCCCAGCATTTT. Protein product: CASSLGQGFNQPQHF.